Listed here are 8 T cell receptor beta chains from one sample, sequenced in a study of blood T cell repertoires in COVID-19. Generated by immunoSEQ multiplex PCR, the TCRdb table keeps only in-frame clones and is missing some. The table has around 170,000 clones, about 91% seen once. Sequenced input: peripheral blood. The receptors come from a woman aged 25-40 years with acute or convalescent COVID-19.

The chain uses TRBV27 and TRBJ2-2, with 12 bases lining up with TRBD2. V shed 8 bases, J shed 6 bases, and the junction held 10 bases outside the gene matches. CDR1 is MNHEY, CDR2 SMNVEV, per germline (reference sequence). The CDR3 is 16 residues long. The CDR3 is CASHGATSGSPGELFF. The DNA of the CDR3 is TGTGCCAGCCACGGGGCGACTAGCGGGAGCCCCGGGGAGCTGTTTTTT.

The CDR3 DNA follows: TGTGCCAGCAGCTTGGCTCGGGGTCTGATAGGCTACACCTTC. As protein: CASSLARGLIGYTF. V and J are TRBV5-4 and TRBJ1-2, with D unresolved. V lost 0 bases and J 8 bases, leaving 14 bases between the germline ends. The germline CDR1 and CDR2 sequences are SGHNT and YYREEE (reference sequence). This CDR3 has 14 residues.

The rearrangement links TRBV3-1 (or the pseudogene TRBV3-2) to TRBJ2-1; unclear D gene. Deletions cut 6 bases from V and 2 bases from J, with 14 bases between. The CDR3 loop spans 15 amino acids. Looked up from germline, CDR1 is LGHDT and CDR2 is YNNKEL (reference sequence). As DNA, the CDR3 is TGTGCCAGCAGGCATACCGGGTCCGCCTACAATGAGCAGTTCTTC. As protein: CASRHTGSAYNEQFF.

The chain carries TRBV9 and TRBJ2-1, with D perhaps matching TRBD2 (6 bases). Trimming pared 3 bases from V and 5 bases from J, leaving 15 bases between. Germline-derived CDR1 and CDR2 are SGDLS and YYNGEE. The CDR3 contains 15 residues. CDR3 loop: CASSDGSFVHNEQFF. The CDR3 coding sequence is TGTGCCAGCAGCGACGGGAGTTTCGTACACAATGAGCAGTTCTTC.

The V gene is TRBV2, the J gene TRBJ2-3; possibly TRBD2 for D (6 bases). The CDR3 sequence is 9 residues long. Germline assignment: CDR1 SNHLY and CDR2 FYNNEI. In DNA, the CDR3 is TGTGCATCGGGACTCCTCCCGTATTTT. Protein product: CASGLLPYF.

This chain links TRBV6-5 with TRBJ1-4, with unresolved D. There are 14 residues in the CDR3. V gave up 7 bases and J gave up 0 bases, with 9 bases separating them. Germline CDR1 and CDR2: MNHEY and SVGAGI. CDR3 loop: CASTATATNEKLFF. The CDR3 nucleotides are TGTGCCAGCACCGCTACGGCAACTAATGAAAAACTGTTTTTT.

The sample holds one count of this clone. This chain links TRBV11-3 with TRBJ2-6; D possibly corresponds to TRBD1 (5 bases). Germline V lookup: CDR1 SGHNT, CDR2 YENEEA. The CDR3 is 17 amino acids. The V and J ends lost 6 bases and 0 bases respectively, with 15 bases between them. The CDR3 sequence: CASSQGTQTSGANVLTF. The CDR3 region has the DNA TGTGCCAGCAGTCAGGGAACACAAACCTCTGGGGCCAACGTCCTGACTTTC.

The chain couples TRBV11-3 to TRBJ1-2, with D hard to call. CDR3 length equals 13 residues. Germline V CDR1 and CDR2: SGHNT, YENEEA. Trimming pared 4 bases from V and 4 bases from J, leaving 10 bases between. The chain's CDR3 is CASSSGLVYGYTF. In nucleotides, the CDR3 is TGTGCCAGCAGCTCTGGGCTGGTCTATGGCTACACCTTC.